This T cell receptor beta chain was obtained from a study of CD8 T cells in ankylosing spondylitis (dated 2017 in TCRdb). Broadly, across the study: T cell receptor beta repertoires were profiled in healthy donors and ankylosing spondylitis patients so that disease-linked TCR variants could be found. Samples of peripheral blood were taken, and for ankylosing spondylitis patients, synovial fluid was collected as well. In total, the full study cohort was made up of about 110 healthy donors and 25 to 30 ankylosing spondylitis patients.

Concerning this clonotype itself: This receptor's antigen is unknown. No base qualities exist here, and no much larger clone lies one base off it.

The CDR3 covers 14 residues, taking in both the cysteine and the phenylalanine. Only the CDR3 DNA stays, 42 bases, in frame from base 1. Between the V and J ends, shortened by 2 bases and 4 bases respectively, the junction contains 8 bases. CDR1 and CDR2 were assigned from the germline V gene as SGHTA and FQGTGA. Study-wide conclusions, independent of this receptor: In peripheral blood, the disease-linked clones were found at relatively low frequencies and had a CD8+ phenotype. According to the report, matched synovial fluid samples from ankylosing spondylitis patients were significantly enriched for the disease-linked clones. A TCR beta motif made up of several highly homologous amino acid variants appeared to be characteristic of blood from ankylosing spondylitis patients. Some TCR beta motif variants had previously been reported in synovial fluid and blood of reactive arthritis patients, which suggested common disease-initiation mechanisms.

Sequenced on an Illumina HiSeq 2500. TCR beta libraries were prepared by quantitative 5'-RACE with molecular barcodes. The study's own analysis went as follows. Disease-linked TCR variants were identified with a new computational method built on a probabilistic model of VDJ rearrangement. The raw public data were reprocessed by TCRdb itself: fastp quality trimming at Q25, MiXCR clonotype calling, in-frame beta chains only. CDR3 protein sequences are deduplicated, and each keeps its most common genes and DNA. The V and J calls reflect TCRdb's pipeline rather than the authors' work. Counted in this sample were about 190,000 distinct CDR3 sequences; around 13% of them appeared once. 11% of the sample belongs to the ten largest clones.

The sample taken for sequencing was blood, either unsorted or a sorted T cell fraction (not recorded which). The TCR sequence derives from a female donor with ankylosing spondylitis or in good health (not recorded which). Recombination connected TRBV7-3 to TRBJ2-2; tentative D gene TRBD1, with 6 bases matching. The DNA reads TGTGCCAGCAGCTTATCAGGGGTCACCGGGGAGCTGTTTTTT. This sequence encodes CASSLSGVTGELFF.